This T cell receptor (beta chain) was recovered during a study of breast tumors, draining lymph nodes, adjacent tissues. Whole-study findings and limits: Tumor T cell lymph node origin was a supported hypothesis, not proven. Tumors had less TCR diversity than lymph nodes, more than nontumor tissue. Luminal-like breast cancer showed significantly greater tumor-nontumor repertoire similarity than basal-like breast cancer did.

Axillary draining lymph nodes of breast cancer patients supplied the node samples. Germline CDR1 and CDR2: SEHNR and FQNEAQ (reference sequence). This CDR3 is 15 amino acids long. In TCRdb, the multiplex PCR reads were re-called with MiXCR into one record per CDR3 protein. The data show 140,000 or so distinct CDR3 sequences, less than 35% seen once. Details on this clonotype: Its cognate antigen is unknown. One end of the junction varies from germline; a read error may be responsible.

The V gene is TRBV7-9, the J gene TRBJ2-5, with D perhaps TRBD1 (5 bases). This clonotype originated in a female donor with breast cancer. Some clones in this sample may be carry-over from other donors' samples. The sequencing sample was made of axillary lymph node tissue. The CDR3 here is CASSSEDDWGNEQLF. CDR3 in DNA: TGTGCCAGCAGCTCAGAGGACGACTGGGGCAATGAGCAGCTCTTC.